This T cell receptor beta chain is from a study of control samples from healthy donors and cancer patients. The V gene end was trimmed by 2 bases and the J gene end by 10 bases; junction bases not matched to a gene: 10. CDR1 and CDR2 from the germline V gene are SGDLS and YYNGEE. This CDR3 contains 16 residues. Libraries were prepared by immunoSEQ multiplex PCR; TCRdb keeps only in-frame clonotypes and omits some of them. This sample has over 150,000 clones, with 91% found just once. This clone was detected only a few times. Sequences were obtained from blood. The genes are TRBV9 and TRBJ1-6; 9 nucleotides match TRBD1. This TCR derives from a woman aged 40 to 55 in good health. This chain's CDR3 is CASSVDRGDSLSPLHF. CDR3 DNA sequence: TGTGCCAGCAGCGTGGACAGGGGAGATAGTTTGTCACCCCTCCACTTT. The entire variable domain, with the rest obtained from reference TRBV9 and TRBJ1-6, is as follows: DSGVTQTPKHLITATGQRVTLRCSPRSGDLSVYWYQQSLDQGLQFLIQYYNGEERAKGNILERFSAQQFPDLHSELNLSSLELGDSALYFCASSVDRGDSLSPLHFGNGTRLTVT.